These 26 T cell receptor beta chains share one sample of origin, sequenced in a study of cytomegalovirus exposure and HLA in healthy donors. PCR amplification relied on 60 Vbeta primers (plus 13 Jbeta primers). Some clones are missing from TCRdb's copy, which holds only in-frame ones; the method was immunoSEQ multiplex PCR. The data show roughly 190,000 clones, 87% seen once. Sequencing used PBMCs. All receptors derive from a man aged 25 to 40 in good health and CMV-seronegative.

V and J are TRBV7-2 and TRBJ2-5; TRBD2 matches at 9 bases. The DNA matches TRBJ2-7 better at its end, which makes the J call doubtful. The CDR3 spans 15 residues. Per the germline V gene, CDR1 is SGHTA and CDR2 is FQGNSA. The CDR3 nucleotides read TGTGCCAGCAGCTTAGATGGCGGGGGGGGTTACGAGCAGTACTTC. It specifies CASSLDGGGGYEQYF.

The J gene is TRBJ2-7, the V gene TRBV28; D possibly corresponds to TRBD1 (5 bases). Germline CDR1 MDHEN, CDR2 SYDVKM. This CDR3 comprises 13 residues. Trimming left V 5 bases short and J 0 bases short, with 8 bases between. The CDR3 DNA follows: TGTGCCAGCAGTGTGACAGTCTCCTACGAGCAGTACTTC. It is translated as CASSVTVSYEQYF.

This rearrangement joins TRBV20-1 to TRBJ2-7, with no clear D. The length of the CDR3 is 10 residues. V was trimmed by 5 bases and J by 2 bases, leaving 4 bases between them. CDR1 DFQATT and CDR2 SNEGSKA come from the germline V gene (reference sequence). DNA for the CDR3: TGCAGTGCTTCCACCTACGAGCAGTACTTC. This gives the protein CSASTYEQYF.

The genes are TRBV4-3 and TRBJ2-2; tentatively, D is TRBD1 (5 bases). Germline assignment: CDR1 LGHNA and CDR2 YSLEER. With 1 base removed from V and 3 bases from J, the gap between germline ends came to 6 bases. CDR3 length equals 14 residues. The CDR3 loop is CASSQVGDTGELFF. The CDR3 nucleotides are TGCGCCAGCAGCCAAGTAGGGGACACCGGGGAGCTGTTTTTT.

CDR3 coding DNA: TGTGCCAGTAGTATAAGGACAGGGCCCGGCACTGAAGCTTTCTTT. Its translation: CASSIRTGPGTEAFF. This sequence joins TRBV19 and TRBJ1-1, with 8 nucleotides matching TRBD1. The CDR3 totals 15 residues. Germline values: CDR1 LNHDA, CDR2 SQIVND (reference sequence). V trimming: 2 bases; J trimming: 4 bases; junction bases outside the gene matches: 6.

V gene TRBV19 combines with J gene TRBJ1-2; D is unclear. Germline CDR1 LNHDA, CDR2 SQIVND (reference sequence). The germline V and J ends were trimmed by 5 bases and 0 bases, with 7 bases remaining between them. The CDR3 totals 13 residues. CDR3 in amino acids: CASSLRANYGYTF. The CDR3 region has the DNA TGTGCCAGTAGTCTTAGAGCTAACTATGGCTACACCTTC.

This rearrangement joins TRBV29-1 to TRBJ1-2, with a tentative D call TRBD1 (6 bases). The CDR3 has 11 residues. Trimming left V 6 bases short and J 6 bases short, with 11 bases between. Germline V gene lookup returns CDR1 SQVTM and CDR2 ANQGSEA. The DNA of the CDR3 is TGCAGCGTGGAGGGGGGGGATGGCTACACCTTC. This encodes CSVEGGDGYTF.

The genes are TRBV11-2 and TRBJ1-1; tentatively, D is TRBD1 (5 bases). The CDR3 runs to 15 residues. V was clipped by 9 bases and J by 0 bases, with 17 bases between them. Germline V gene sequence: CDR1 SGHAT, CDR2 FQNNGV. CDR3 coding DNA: TGTGCCAGTATGGTGGGGCAATTCTTGAACACTGAAGCTTTCTTT. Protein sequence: CASMVGQFLNTEAFF.

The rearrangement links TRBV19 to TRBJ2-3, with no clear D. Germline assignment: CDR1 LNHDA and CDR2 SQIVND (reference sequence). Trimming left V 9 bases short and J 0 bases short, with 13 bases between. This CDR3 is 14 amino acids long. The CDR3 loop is CASRRGFSTDTQYF. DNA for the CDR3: TGTGCCAGCCGTAGAGGCTTTAGCACAGATACGCAGTATTTT.

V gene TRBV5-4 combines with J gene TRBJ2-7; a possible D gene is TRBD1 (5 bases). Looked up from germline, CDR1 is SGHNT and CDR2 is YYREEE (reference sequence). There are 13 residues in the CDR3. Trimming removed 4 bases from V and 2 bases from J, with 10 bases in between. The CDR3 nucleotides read TGTGCCAGCAGCCCAGGGTCCACCTACGAGCAGTACTTC. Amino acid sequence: CASSPGSTYEQYF. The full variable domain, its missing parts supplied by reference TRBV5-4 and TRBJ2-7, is ETGVTQSPTHLIKTRGQQVTLRCSSQSGHNTVSWYQQALGQGPQFIFQYYREEENGRGNFPPRFSGLQFPNYSSELNVNALELDDSALYLCASSPGSTYEQYFGPGTRLTVT.

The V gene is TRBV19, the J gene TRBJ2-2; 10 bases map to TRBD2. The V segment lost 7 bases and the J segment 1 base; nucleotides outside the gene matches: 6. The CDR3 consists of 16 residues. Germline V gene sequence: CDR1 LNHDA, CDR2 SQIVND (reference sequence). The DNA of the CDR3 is TGTGCCAGTAATTCACTAGCGGGATGGAACACCGGGGAGCTGTTTTTT. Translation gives CASNSLAGWNTGELFF.

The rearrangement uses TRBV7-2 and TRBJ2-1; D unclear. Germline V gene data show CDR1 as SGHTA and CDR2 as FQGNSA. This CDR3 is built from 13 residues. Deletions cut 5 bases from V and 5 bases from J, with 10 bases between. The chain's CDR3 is CASSLARDNEQFF. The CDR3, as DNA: TGTGCCAGCAGCCTCGCCCGGGACAATGAGCAGTTCTTC.

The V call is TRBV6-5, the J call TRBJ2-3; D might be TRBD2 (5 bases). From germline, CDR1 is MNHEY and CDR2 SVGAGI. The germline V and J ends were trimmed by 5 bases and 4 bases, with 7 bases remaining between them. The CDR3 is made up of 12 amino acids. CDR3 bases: TGTGCCAGCAGTGGGAGAGCAGATACGCAGTATTTT. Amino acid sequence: CASSGRADTQYF.

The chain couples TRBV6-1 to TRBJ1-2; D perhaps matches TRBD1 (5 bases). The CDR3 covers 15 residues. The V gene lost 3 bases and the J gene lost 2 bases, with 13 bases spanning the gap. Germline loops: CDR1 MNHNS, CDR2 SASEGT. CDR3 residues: CASSDGGGRNYGYTF. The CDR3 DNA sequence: TGTGCCAGCAGTGATGGGGGGGGGAGGAACTATGGCTACACCTTC.

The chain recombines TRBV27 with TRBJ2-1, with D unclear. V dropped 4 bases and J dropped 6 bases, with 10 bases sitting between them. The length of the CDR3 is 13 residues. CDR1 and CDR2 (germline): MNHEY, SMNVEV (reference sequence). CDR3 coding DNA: TGTGCCAGCAGTTCTTACTATTCCAATGAGCAGTTCTTC. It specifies CASSSYYSNEQFF.

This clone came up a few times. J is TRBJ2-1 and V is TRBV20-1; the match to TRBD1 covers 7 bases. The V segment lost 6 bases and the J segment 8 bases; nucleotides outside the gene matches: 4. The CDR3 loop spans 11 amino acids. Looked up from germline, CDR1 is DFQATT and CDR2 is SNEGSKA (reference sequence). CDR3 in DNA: TGCAGTGCGCGACAGGGCGATGAGCAGTTCTTC. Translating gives CSARQGDEQFF.

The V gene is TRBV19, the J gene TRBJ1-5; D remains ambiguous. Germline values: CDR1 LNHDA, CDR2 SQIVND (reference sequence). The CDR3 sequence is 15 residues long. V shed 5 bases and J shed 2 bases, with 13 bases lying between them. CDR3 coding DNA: TGTGCCAGTAGTCCGGGGTTATTAGGCAATCAGCCCCAGCATTTT. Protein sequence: CASSPGLLGNQPQHF.

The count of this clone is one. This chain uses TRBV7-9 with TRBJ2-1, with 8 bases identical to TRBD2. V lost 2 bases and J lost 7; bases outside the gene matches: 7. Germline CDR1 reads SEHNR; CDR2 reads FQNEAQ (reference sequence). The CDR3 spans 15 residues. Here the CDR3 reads CASSLLASGWNEQFF. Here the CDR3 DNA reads TGTGCCAGCAGCTTACTGGCTAGCGGGTGGAATGAGCAGTTCTTC.

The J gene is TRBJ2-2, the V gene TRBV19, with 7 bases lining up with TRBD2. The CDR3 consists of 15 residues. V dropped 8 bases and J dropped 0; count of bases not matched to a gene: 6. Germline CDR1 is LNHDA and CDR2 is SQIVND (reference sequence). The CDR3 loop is CASVTSAANTGELFF. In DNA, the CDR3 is TGTGCCAGTGTAACTAGCGCTGCGAACACCGGGGAGCTGTTTTTT.

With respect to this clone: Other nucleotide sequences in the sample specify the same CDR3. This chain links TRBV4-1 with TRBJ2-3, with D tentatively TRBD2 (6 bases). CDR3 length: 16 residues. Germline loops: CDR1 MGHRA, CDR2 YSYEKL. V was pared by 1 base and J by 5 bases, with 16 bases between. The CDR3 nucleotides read TGCGCCAGCAGCCAAGGCGGCGGGGTCAAGAAAGATACGCAGTATTTT. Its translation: CASSQGGGVKKDTQYF.

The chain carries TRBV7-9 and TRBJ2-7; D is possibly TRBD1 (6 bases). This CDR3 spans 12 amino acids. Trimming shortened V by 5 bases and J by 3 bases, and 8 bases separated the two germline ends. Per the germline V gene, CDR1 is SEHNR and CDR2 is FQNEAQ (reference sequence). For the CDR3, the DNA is TGTGCCAGCAGCGACAGGAGCTACGAGCAGTACTTC. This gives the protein CASSDRSYEQYF. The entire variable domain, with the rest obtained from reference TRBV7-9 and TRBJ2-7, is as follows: DTGVSQNPRHKITKRGQNVTFRCDPISEHNRLYWYRQTLGQGPEFLTYFQNEAQLEKSRLLSDRFSAERPKGSFSTLEIQRTEQGDSAMYLCASSDRSYEQYFGPGTRLTVT.

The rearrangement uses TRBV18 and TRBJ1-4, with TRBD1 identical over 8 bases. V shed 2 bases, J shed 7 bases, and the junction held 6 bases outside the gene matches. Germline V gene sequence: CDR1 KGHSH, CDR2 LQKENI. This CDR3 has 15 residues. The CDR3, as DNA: TGTGCCAGCTCACCAACTCAGGGGGCCGCTGAAAAACTGTTTTTT. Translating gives CASSPTQGAAEKLFF.

The CDR3 protein is CASSLWNDRGLREQYF. Here the CDR3 DNA reads TGTGCCAGCAGTTTATGGAACGACAGGGGGCTAAGGGAGCAGTACTTC. The rearrangement links TRBV28 to TRBJ2-7; 10 bases line up with TRBD1. Germline CDR1 is MDHEN and CDR2 is SYDVKM. The CDR3 extends over 16 amino acids. J gave up 7 bases and V 0 bases, and 9 bases lay outside the gene matches.

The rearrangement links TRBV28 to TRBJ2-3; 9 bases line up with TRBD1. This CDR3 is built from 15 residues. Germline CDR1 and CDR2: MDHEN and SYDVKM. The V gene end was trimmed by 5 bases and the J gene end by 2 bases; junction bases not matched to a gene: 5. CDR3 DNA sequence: TGTGCCAGCAGTACTTGGACAGGGGCCACAGATACGCAGTATTTT. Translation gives CASSTWTGATDTQYF.

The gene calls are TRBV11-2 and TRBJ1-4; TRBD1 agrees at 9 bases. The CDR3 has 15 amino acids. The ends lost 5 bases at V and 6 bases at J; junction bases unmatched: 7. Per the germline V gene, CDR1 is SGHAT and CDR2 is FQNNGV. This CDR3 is CASSHYRGRDEKLFF. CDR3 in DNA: TGTGCCAGCAGCCACTACAGGGGGCGGGATGAAAAACTGTTTTTT. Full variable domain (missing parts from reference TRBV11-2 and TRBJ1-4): EAGVAQSPRYKIIEKRQSVAFWCNPISGHATLYWYQQILGQGPKLLIQFQNNGVVDDSQLPKDRFSAERLKGVDSTLKIQPAKLEDSAVYLCASSHYRGRDEKLFFGSGTQLSVL.

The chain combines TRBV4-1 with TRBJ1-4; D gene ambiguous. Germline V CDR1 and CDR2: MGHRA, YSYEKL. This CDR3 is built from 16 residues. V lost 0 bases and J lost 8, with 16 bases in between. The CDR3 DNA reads TGCGCCAGCAGCCAAGATGGTTGGGGAGGAGACGAAAAACTGTTTTTT. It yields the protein CASSQDGWGGDEKLFF.